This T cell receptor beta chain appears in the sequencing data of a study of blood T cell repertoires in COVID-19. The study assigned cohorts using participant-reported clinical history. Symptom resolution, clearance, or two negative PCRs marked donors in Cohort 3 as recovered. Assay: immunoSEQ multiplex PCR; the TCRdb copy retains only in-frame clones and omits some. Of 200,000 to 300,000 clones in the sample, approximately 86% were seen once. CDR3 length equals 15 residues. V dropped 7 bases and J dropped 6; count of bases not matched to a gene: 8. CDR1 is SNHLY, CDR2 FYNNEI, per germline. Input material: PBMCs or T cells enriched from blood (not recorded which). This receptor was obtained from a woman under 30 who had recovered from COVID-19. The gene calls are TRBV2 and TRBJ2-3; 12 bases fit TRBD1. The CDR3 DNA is TGTGCCAGCACCCGGGACAGGGGGCGAGGGGATACGCAGTATTTT. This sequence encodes CASTRDRGRGDTQYF.